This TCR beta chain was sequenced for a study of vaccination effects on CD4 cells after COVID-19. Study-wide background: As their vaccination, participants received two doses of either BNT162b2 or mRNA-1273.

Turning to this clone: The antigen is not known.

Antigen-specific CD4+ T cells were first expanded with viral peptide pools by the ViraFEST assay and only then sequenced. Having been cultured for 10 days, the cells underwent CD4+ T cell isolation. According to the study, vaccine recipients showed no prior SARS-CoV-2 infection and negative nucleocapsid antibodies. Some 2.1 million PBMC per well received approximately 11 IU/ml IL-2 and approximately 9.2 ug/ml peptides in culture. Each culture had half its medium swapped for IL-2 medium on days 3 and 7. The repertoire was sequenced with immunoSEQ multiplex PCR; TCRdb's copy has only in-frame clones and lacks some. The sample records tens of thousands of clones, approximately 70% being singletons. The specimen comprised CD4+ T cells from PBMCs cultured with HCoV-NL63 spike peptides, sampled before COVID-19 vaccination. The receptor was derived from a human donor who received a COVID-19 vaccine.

CDR3 in amino acids: CASSLSRGTTEAFF. The CDR3 bases are TGTGCCAGCAGCTTATCACGGGGAACAACTGAAGCTTTCTTT. The V and J genes are TRBV7-2 and TRBJ1-1; the D is unclear. There are 14 residues in the CDR3. Looked up from germline, CDR1 is SGHTA and CDR2 is FQGNSA. Trimming took off 2 bases at V and 5 bases at J, with 12 bases between the two ends.